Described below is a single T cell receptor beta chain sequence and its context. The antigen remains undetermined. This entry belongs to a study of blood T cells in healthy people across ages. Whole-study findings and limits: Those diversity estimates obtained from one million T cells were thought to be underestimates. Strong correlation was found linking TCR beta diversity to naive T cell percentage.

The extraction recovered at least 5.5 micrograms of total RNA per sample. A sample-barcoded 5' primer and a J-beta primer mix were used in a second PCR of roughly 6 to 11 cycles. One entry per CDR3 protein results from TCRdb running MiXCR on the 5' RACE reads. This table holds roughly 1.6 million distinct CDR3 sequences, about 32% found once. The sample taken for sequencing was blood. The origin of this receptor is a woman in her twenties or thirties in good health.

The CDR3 reads CASSVTGAGGYTF. In DNA form, the CDR3 reads TGTGCCAGCAGCGTCACGGGGGCAGGGGGCTACACCTTC. V is TRBV5-6 and J is TRBJ1-2; the D gene is possibly TRBD1 (6 bases). Deletions cut 4 bases from V and 8 bases from J, with 15 bases between. Germline-derived CDR1 and CDR2 are SGHDT and YYEEEE. The CDR3 has 13 residues.